The 32 T cell receptor beta chains listed next were all sequenced from one sample in a study of control samples from healthy donors and cancer patients. The repertoire was sequenced with immunoSEQ multiplex PCR; TCRdb's copy has only in-frame clones and lacks some. The profile shows about 85,000 clones, roughly nine tenths of them singletons. Sequenced material: blood. The receptors originated from a woman aged 55-75 years in good health.

This chain connects TRBV4-3 to TRBJ1-4; D not resolved. Germline V gene sequence: CDR1 LGHNA, CDR2 YSLEER. Trimming took 1 base from V and 5 from J, leaving 11 bases between them. This CDR3 has 15 amino acids. The CDR3, as DNA: TGCGCCAGCAGCCAAGGTCCTGGTGTAAATGAAAAACTGTTTTTT. It encodes CASSQGPGVNEKLFF.

The V gene is TRBV9, the J gene TRBJ1-6; no clear D gene. The germline V and J ends were trimmed by 2 bases and 6 bases, with 12 bases remaining between them. Germline loops: CDR1 SGDLS, CDR2 YYNGEE. CDR3 size: 15 residues. The CDR3 nucleotides are TGTGCCAGCAGCGTTGGAGAGAGGCGTAATTCACCCCTCCACTTT. It encodes CASSVGERRNSPLHF. Filled out from reference TRBV9 and TRBJ1-6, the complete variable domain reads DSGVTQTPKHLITATGQRVTLRCSPRSGDLSVYWYQQSLDQGLQFLIQYYNGEERAKGNILERFSAQQFPDLHSELNLSSLELGDSALYFCASSVGERRNSPLHFGNGTRLTVT.

This chain uses TRBV3-1 (or the pseudogene TRBV3-2) with TRBJ2-3; D perhaps matches TRBD2 (6 bases). The CDR3 consists of 15 residues. V dropped 7 bases and J dropped 2 bases, with 16 bases sitting between them. Germline values: CDR1 LGHDT, CDR2 YNNKEL (reference sequence). This CDR3 reads CASTPSSGYTDTQYF. CDR3 bases: TGTGCCAGCACCCCAAGTAGCGGATACACAGATACGCAGTATTTT.

As DNA, the CDR3 is TGTGCCAGCAGCATCTGGACTAGCGGGAGAGGGGGAGAGACCCAGTACTTC. Translation: CASSIWTSGRGGETQYF. The V gene is TRBV5-4, the J gene TRBJ2-5; TRBD2 matches at 13 bases. V was clipped by 4 bases and J by 4 bases; unmatched bases: 10. The CDR3 is 17 amino acids. The germline CDR1 and CDR2 sequences are SGHNT and YYREEE (reference sequence).

The chain recombines TRBV3-1 (or the pseudogene TRBV3-2) with TRBJ2-7, with D tentatively TRBD1 or TRBD2 (5 bases each). Looked up from germline, CDR1 is LGHDT and CDR2 is YNNKEL (reference sequence). The CDR3 is 12 residues long. V dropped 4 bases and J dropped 9 bases, with 13 bases sitting between them. The CDR3 is CASSPSGTGQYF. The CDR3 DNA reads TGTGCCAGCAGCCCTAGTGGGACCGGGCAGTACTTC.

CDR3 sequence (DNA): TGCAGTGCTCGTGATGGACTTCAGTCCTACAATGAGCAGTTCTTC. Translating gives CSARDGLQSYNEQFF. This chain links TRBV20-1 with TRBJ2-1; D is perhaps TRBD2 (5 bases). The CDR3 is 15 residues long. In germline, CDR1 is DFQATT, CDR2 SNEGSKA (reference sequence). Trimming stripped 5 bases from V and 1 base from J, with 15 bases between.

The CDR3, as DNA: TGTGCCAGTAGTATAGAGTGGGTGATGGAGGAGCAGTTCTTC. Amino acid sequence: CASSIEWVMEEQFF. The rearrangement joins TRBV19 to TRBJ2-1; D is unresolved. The germline V gene encodes CDR1 LNHDA and CDR2 SQIVND (reference sequence). The CDR3 runs to 14 residues. Trimming cost V 0 bases and J 10 bases, with 13 bases left between them.

The gene calls are TRBV19 and TRBJ1-1; D is possibly TRBD1 (6 bases). Trimming stripped 1 base from V and 1 base from J, with 10 bases between. The germline V gene encodes CDR1 LNHDA and CDR2 SQIVND (reference sequence). The CDR3 sequence is 15 residues long. CDR3 in DNA: TGTGCCAGTAGTATAGTCCACAGGGCGAACACTGAAGCTTTCTTT. It is translated as CASSIVHRANTEAFF.

With regard to this clone: This CDR3 is also generated by other DNA sequences in the sample. V and J are TRBV3-1 (or the pseudogene TRBV3-2) and TRBJ2-2; 13 bases match TRBD2. V lost 2 bases and J lost 1; bases outside the gene matches: 1. CDR3 size: 17 residues. CDR1 LGHDT and CDR2 YNNKEL come from the germline V gene (reference sequence). CDR3 loop: CASSQRTSGRNTGELFF. CDR3 coding DNA: TGTGCCAGCAGCCAAAGGACTAGCGGGAGGAACACCGGGGAGCTGTTTTTT.

The rearrangement uses TRBV4-1 and TRBJ2-4; no definite D call. V lost 1 base to trimming and J lost 1 base, with 11 bases between them. The CDR3 is 16 amino acids. CDR1 MGHRA and CDR2 YSYEKL come from the germline V gene. The CDR3 bases are TGCGCCAGCAGCCAAGTTGGGGTCTTGGCCAAAAACATTCAGTACTTC. As protein: CASSQVGVLAKNIQYF.

The chain employs TRBV6-5 and TRBJ1-6; 10 bases are a match to TRBD1. CDR1 and CDR2 from the germline V gene are MNHEY and SVGAGI. Losses at the gene ends were 0 bases for V and 9 bases for J; bases not matched to a gene: 5. The CDR3 totals 16 residues. The CDR3: CASSYSGTGVGSPLHF. The CDR3, as DNA: TGTGCCAGCAGTTACTCGGGGACAGGGGTTGGTTCACCCCTCCACTTT.

In this sample, this clone turned up a few times. The V gene is TRBV5-4, the J gene TRBJ2-5; weak D call: TRBD1 (5 bases). The CDR3 extends over 14 amino acids. Trimming removed 0 bases at V and 3 bases at J, with 9 bases between. CDR1 is SGHNT, CDR2 YYREEE, per germline (reference sequence). This chain's CDR3 is CASSLGDREETQYF. In nucleotides, the CDR3 is TGTGCCAGCAGCTTGGGAGACAGAGAAGAGACCCAGTACTTC. The full variable domain, in which reference TRBV5-4 and TRBJ2-5 provide the parts outside the CDR3, is ETGVTQSPTHLIKTRGQQVTLRCSSQSGHNTVSWYQQALGQGPQFIFQYYREEENGRGNFPPRFSGLQFPNYSSELNVNALELDDSALYLCASSLGDREETQYFGPGTRLLVL.

The rearrangement joins TRBV2 to TRBJ1-2; TRBD1 is a possible D gene (5 bases). The CDR3 contains 17 residues. Trimming took 6 bases from V and 0 from J, leaving 20 bases between them. Germline CDR1 is SNHLY and CDR2 is FYNNEI. DNA for the CDR3: TGTGCCAGCAGCGCCTCCGTTTTGGGGGAGGCTAACTATGGCTACACCTTC. It yields the protein CASSASVLGEANYGYTF.

This clone has only one observation. The chain employs TRBV30 and TRBJ1-5; D call uncertain. Trimming shortened V by 5 bases and J by 8 bases, and 19 bases separated the two germline ends. The CDR3 extends over 14 amino acids. Per the germline V gene, CDR1 is GTSNPN and CDR2 is SVGIG (reference sequence). The CDR3 sequence: CAWQDTNVLEPQHF. The DNA of the CDR3 is TGTGCCTGGCAAGACACAAATGTACTCGAGCCCCAGCATTTT.

The gene calls are TRBV7-2 and TRBJ2-1; the match to TRBD2 covers 8 bases. Germline CDR1 SGHTA, CDR2 FQGNSA. After removal of 0 bases from V and 5 bases from J, the junction contained 9 bases not matched to a gene. This CDR3 has 17 amino acids. As DNA, the CDR3 is TGTGCCAGCAGCTTAGCGGGCGGGAGGCTCGGTGACAATGAGCAGTTCTTC. Encoded protein: CASSLAGGRLGDNEQFF. Full variable domain (outside the CDR3, taken from reference TRBV7-2 and TRBJ2-1): GAGVSQSPSNKVTEKGKDVELRCDPISGHTALYWYRQSLGQGLEFLIYFQGNSAPDKSGLPSDRFSAERTGGSVSTLTIQRTQQEDSAVYLCASSLAGGRLGDNEQFFGPGTRLTVL.

CDR3 amino acids: CASSPSPGEGTDTQYF. The DNA of the CDR3 is TGTGCCAGCTCACCCTCCCCGGGAGAGGGAACAGATACGCAGTATTTT. The chain employs TRBV18 and TRBJ2-3, with a tentative D call TRBD2 (6 bases). Germline lookup yields CDR1 KGHSH and CDR2 LQKENI. The CDR3 has 16 residues. The V end was cut by 3 bases, the J end by 3 bases, with 16 bases between.

The chain joins TRBV5-6 to TRBJ1-2; the D is unclear. This CDR3 spans 13 amino acids. The V gene's germline CDR1 is SGHDT and CDR2 YYEEEE. The germline V and J ends were trimmed by 1 base and 6 bases, with 10 bases remaining between them. The CDR3 spells CASSLTRPHGYTF. The DNA of the CDR3 is TGTGCCAGCAGCTTGACCAGGCCCCATGGCTACACCTTC.

The chain is built from TRBV6-4 and TRBJ2-7, with a weak D call TRBD1 (5 bases). The CDR3 runs 14 residues. Germline CDR1 and CDR2: MRHNA and SNTAGT. Deletions cut 7 bases from V and 3 bases from J, with 16 bases between. The CDR3 DNA reads TGTGCCAGCACTCTTTCAGGGCTCCTCTACGAGCAGTACTTC. This sequence encodes CASTLSGLLYEQYF.

This chain uses TRBV28 with TRBJ1-5, with D perhaps TRBD1 (5 bases). The CDR3 is 16 residues long. The germline V gene encodes CDR1 MDHEN and CDR2 SYDVKM. V lost 3 bases and J lost 1, with 13 bases in between. The CDR3 DNA reads TGTGCCAGCAGTTTCCCCGGAGGGGTAAGCAATCAGCCCCAGCATTTT. Translated: CASSFPGGVSNQPQHF.

The chain uses TRBV12-3 or TRBV12-4 and TRBJ1-1; perhaps TRBD1 as D (5 bases). The CDR3 loop spans 13 amino acids. The V gene lost 5 bases and the J gene lost 10 bases, with 17 bases spanning the gap. The CDR3 nucleotides are TGTGCCAGCAGTCTCTCAGGGTCGGCGGCAGCTTTCTTT. Translation: CASSLSGSAAAFF.

The chain employs TRBV18 and TRBJ2-5; the match to TRBD1 covers 9 bases. V lost 3 bases, J lost 12 bases, and 8 bases stayed unmatched. From germline, CDR1 is KGHSH and CDR2 LQKENI. The CDR3 runs 13 residues. CDR3 region: CASSPDRGALKYF. DNA for the CDR3: TGTGCCAGCTCACCCGACAGGGGGGCACTGAAGTACTTC.

The chain is built from TRBV11-2 and TRBJ1-1; no reliable D call. The V end lost 1 base, the J end lost 0 bases, and 15 bases lay between the germline ends. From germline, CDR1 is SGHAT and CDR2 FQNNGV. The CDR3 covers 17 residues. CDR3 loop: CASSLARVGSLNTEAFF. The CDR3 DNA is TGTGCCAGCAGCTTAGCGAGGGTTGGGTCACTGAACACTGAAGCTTTCTTT. The full variable domain, rest sourced from reference TRBV11-2 and TRBJ1-1, is EAGVAQSPRYKIIEKRQSVAFWCNPISGHATLYWYQQILGQGPKLLIQFQNNGVVDDSQLPKDRFSAERLKGVDSTLKIQPAKLEDSAVYLCASSLARVGSLNTEAFFGQGTRLTVV.

This chain links TRBV3-1 (or the pseudogene TRBV3-2) with TRBJ2-1; D not certain. Looked up from germline, CDR1 is LGHDT and CDR2 is YNNKEL (reference sequence). The CDR3 is 17 residues long. The ends were cut back, 0 bases at V and 6 bases at J, with 18 bases in the middle. CDR3 sequence: CASSQDQWSRRLNEQFF. DNA of the CDR3: TGTGCCAGCAGCCAAGATCAGTGGTCTAGAAGGCTCAATGAGCAGTTCTTC.

Only one count was recorded for this clone. The chain employs TRBV5-6 and TRBJ2-7; 7 bases agree with TRBD1. Germline values: CDR1 SGHDT, CDR2 YYEEEE. V dropped 0 bases and J dropped 7; count of bases not matched to a gene: 7. This CDR3 contains 14 residues. The CDR3 loop reads CASSLVQGVGEQYF. DNA of the CDR3: TGTGCCAGCAGCTTGGTCCAGGGGGTGGGTGAGCAGTACTTC.

The J gene is TRBJ1-1, the V gene TRBV11-3; no reliable D call. The CDR3 is 13 amino acids. Germline V gene sequence: CDR1 SGHNT, CDR2 YENEEA. V lost 3 bases and J lost 5, with 10 bases in between. The CDR3 nucleotides are TGTGCCAGCAGCTTCGGAATGGGGACTGAAGCTTTCTTT. Amino acid sequence: CASSFGMGTEAFF.

The V gene is TRBV6-4, the J gene TRBJ1-6; 7 nucleotides align to TRBD1. The CDR3 contains 14 residues. The V and J ends lost 4 bases and 8 bases, in that order; junction bases with no gene match: 5. The germline gives CDR1 MRHNA, CDR2 SNTAGT. CDR3 sequence (DNA): TGTGCCAGCAGTGGGGACAGCTTCTATTCACCCCTCCACTTT. Translating it yields CASSGDSFYSPLHF.

The chain carries TRBV27 and TRBJ2-1; 11 bases are shared with TRBD2. The germline V gene has CDR1 MNHEY and CDR2 SMNVEV (reference sequence). The CDR3 covers 15 residues. Germline trimming cut 6 bases from V and 12 bases from J; bases unmatched to any gene: 13. The CDR3 nucleotides are TGTGCCAGCAGCCTGGGCCTAGCGGGAGGCTCCACGCAGTTCTTC. Amino acids: CASSLGLAGGSTQFF.

The chain carries TRBV7-9 and TRBJ1-2; 8 positions agree with TRBD1. Unmatched junction bases numbered 4, after V lost 5 bases and J lost 2 bases. The CDR3 length is 14 residues. Germline V lookup: CDR1 SEHNR, CDR2 FQNEAQ (reference sequence). CDR3 coding DNA: TGTGCCAGCAGCCCTGGACAGGGAAACTATGGCTACACCTTC. Its protein product is CASSPGQGNYGYTF.

This chain connects TRBV28 to TRBJ1-2, with D unresolved. The CDR3 is 16 amino acids. Germline V gene lookup returns CDR1 MDHEN and CDR2 SYDVKM. Trimming pared 5 bases from V and 4 bases from J, leaving 20 bases between. For the CDR3, the DNA is TGTGCCAGCAGTCCTCCCGGCCCGCGCGGTGTCTATGGCTACACCTTC. It codes for CASSPPGPRGVYGYTF.

The CDR3 here is CASSTGTLDTQYF. The CDR3 DNA reads as TGTGCCAGCAGCACAGGGACACTAGATACGCAGTATTTT. V is TRBV11-1 and J is TRBJ2-3; weak D call: TRBD1 (6 bases). This CDR3 spans 13 amino acids. Trimming cost V 5 bases and J 5 bases, with 11 bases left between them. Looked up from germline, CDR1 is SGHAT and CDR2 is FQDESV (reference sequence). The full variable domain, its missing parts supplied by reference TRBV11-1 and TRBJ2-3, is EAEVAQSPRYKITEKSQAVAFWCDPISGHATLYWYRQILGQGPELLVQFQDESVVDDSQLPKDRFSAERLKGVDSTLKIQPAELGDSAMYLCASSTGTLDTQYFGPGTRLTVL.

This sequence joins TRBV10-3 and TRBJ1-2, with no clear D. V lost 7 bases and J lost 1, with 10 bases in between. In germline, CDR1 is ENHRY, CDR2 SYGVKD. The CDR3 contains 13 residues. The CDR3: CAITLTDNYGYTF. As DNA, the CDR3 is TGTGCCATCACCCTGACGGATAACTATGGCTACACCTTC.

The CDR3 sequence: CAWSHGSSSYEQYF. The CDR3, as DNA: TGTGCCTGGAGCCACGGGAGTAGCTCCTACGAGCAGTACTTC. The gene calls are TRBV30 and TRBJ2-7; perhaps TRBD2 as D (6 bases). Trimming cost V 3 bases and J 0 bases, with 12 bases left between them. CDR1 is GTSNPN and CDR2 is SVGIG in the germline V gene (reference sequence). This CDR3 spans 14 amino acids.